The clone carrying this T cell receptor (beta chain) was observed a single time. The sample is drawn from a study of blood T cell repertoires in COVID-19. Turning to the study itself: Both acute and convalescent COVID-19 samples were obtained from the United States, Italy and Spain. Sources were T cells, B-cell-depleted T cells, or PBMCs; the material itself was cDNA or gDNA.

Authors' processing steps: Estimation of nucleated cell counts was performed using reference gene primer amplification. Sequencing was performed with immunoSEQ multiplex PCR; in TCRdb, only in-frame clones are kept and a portion is missing. D and trimming were read from the DNA, whereas the V and J calls and clone size are those reported in that table. The table lists a few hundred thousand clones, approximately 78% of them singletons. The junction had 9 bases not matched to a gene; V was cut back by 5 bases and J by 4 bases. The CDR3 is 15 residues long. Germline V lookup: CDR1 MNHEY, CDR2 SMNVEV (reference sequence).

This sequence was found in a young woman with acute or convalescent COVID-19. J is TRBJ2-7 and V is TRBV27; TRBD1 matches 9 bases. Sequences were obtained from peripheral blood. The CDR3 region is CASSPLGQGSYEQYF. Here the CDR3 DNA reads TGTGCCAGCAGTCCCCTCGGACAGGGGTCGTACGAGCAGTACTTC.